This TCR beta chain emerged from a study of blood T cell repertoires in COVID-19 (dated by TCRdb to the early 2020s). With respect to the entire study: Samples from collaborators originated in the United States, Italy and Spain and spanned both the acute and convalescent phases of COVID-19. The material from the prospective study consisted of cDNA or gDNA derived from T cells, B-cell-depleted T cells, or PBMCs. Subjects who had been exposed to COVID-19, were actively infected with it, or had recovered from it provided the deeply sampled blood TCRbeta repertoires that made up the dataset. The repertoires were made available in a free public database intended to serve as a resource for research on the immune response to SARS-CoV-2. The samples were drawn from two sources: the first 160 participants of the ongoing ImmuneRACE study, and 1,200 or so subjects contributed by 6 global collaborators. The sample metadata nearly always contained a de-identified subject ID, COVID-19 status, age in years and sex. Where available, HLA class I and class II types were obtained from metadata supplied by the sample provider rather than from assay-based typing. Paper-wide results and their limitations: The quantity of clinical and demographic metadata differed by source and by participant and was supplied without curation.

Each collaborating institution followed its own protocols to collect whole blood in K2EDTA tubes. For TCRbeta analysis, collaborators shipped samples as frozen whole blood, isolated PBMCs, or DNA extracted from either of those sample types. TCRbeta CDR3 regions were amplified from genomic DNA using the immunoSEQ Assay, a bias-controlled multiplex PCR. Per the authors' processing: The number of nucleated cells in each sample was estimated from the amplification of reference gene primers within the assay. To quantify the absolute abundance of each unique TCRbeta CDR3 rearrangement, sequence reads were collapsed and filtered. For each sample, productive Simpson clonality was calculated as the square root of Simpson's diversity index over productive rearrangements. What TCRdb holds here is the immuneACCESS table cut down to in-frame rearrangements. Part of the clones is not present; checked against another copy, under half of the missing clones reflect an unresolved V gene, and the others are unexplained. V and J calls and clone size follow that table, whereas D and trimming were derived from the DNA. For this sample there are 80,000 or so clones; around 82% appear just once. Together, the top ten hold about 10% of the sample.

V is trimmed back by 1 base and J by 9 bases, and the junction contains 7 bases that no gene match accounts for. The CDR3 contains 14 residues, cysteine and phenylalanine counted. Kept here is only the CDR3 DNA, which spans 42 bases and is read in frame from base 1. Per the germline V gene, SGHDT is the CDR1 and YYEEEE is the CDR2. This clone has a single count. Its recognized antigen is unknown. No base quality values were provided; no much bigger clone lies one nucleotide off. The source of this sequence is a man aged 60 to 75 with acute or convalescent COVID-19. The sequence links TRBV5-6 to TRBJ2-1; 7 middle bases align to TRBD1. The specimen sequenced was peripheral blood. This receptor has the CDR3 CASSLIVRDSEQFF. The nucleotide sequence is TGTGCCAGCAGCTTGATCGTCAGGGACAGTGAGCAGTTCTTC. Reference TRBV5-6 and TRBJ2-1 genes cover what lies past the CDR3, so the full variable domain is DAGVTQSPTHLIKTRGQQVTLRCSPKSGHDTVSWYQQALGQGPQFIFQYYEEEERQRGNFPDRFSGHQFPNYSSELNVNALLLGDSALYLCASSLIVRDSEQFFGPGTRLTVL.